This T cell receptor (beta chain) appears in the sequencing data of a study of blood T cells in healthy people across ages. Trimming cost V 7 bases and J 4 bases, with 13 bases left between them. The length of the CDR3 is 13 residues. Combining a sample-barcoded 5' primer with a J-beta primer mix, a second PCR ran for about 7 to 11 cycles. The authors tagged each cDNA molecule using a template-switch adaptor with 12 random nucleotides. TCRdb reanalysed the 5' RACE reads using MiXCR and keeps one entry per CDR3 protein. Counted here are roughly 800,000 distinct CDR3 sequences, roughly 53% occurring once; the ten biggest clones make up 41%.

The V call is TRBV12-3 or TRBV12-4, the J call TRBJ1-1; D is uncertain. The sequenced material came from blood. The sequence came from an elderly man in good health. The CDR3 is CASKPLAGTEAFF. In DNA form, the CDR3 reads TGTGCCAGCAAGCCCCTAGCGGGCACTGAAGCTTTCTTT.